This T cell receptor (beta chain) came from a study of shared clonotypes between healthy human individuals. General study findings and limits: Non-shared clonotypes were found to have lower generation probabilities than the clonotypes that were shared by all four of the sorted-subset donors. Genetic and exposure-history diversity was limited by the few donors.

A note on this clone: As yet, its antigen is unknown.

Germline V gene sequence: CDR1 DFQATT, CDR2 SNEGSKA (reference sequence). CDR3 length equals 11 residues. The material for each subset, its genomic DNA, was split evenly across several immunoSEQ plates. The protocol was immunoSEQ multiplex PCR, while the TCRdb copy is restricted to in-frame clones and leaves out a portion. The sample yields 2 million to 2.5 million clones, approximately 96% seen once. The receptor's source is a man aged 18 to 29 in good health. The sample consisted of naive CD4+ T cells sorted from blood. Subset noted: CD45RA+ positively selected. J is TRBJ2-5 and V is TRBV20-1, with TRBD2 identical over 7 bases. CDR3 coding DNA: TGCAGGGGGGGGACGGAAGAGACCCAGTACTTC. Translated: CRGGTEETQYF.